One sample yielded the 12 T cell receptor beta chains listed below, sequenced in a study of T-cell reconstitution after alpha-beta-depleted transplantation in children. Using unique molecular identifiers, the investigators prepared the TCRbeta library. TCRdb called the PCR reads again in MiXCR, with one record for every CDR3 protein. Of approximately 230,000 distinct CDR3 sequences listed, roughly 25% are singletons. The specimen was PBMCs, mostly from graft donor cells, collected 360 days after TCRalphabeta/CD19-depleted stem cell transplant. All receptors come from a female patient aged 2-10 years who had a stem cell transplant for congenital amegakaryocytic thrombocytopenia, so the T cells may come from the graft donor.

This clonotype was seen a handful of times. The chain is built from TRBV28 and TRBJ2-5; unclear D gene. V lost 3 bases and J lost 1, with 12 bases in between. Germline V gives CDR1 MDHEN, CDR2 SYDVKM. The CDR3 spans 15 residues. This chain's CDR3 is CASSFAGLIQETQYF. CDR3 DNA sequence: TGTGCCAGCAGTTTCGCTGGGCTAATCCAAGAGACCCAGTACTTC.

The table lists this clonotype with a few counts. V usage is TRBV12-3 or TRBV12-4 and J usage is TRBJ1-1; 7 bases align to TRBD1. J gave up 0 bases and V 5 bases, and 21 bases lay outside the gene matches. The length of the CDR3 is 20 residues. The CDR3 loop reads CASSKITVYREGGLNTEAFF. CDR3 sequence (DNA): TGTGCCAGCAGTAAAATCACGGTGTATAGGGAAGGGGGCCTGAACACTGAAGCTTTCTTT.

At least ten counts were recorded for this clonotype. V usage is TRBV29-1 and J usage is TRBJ1-5; TRBD1 aligns across 8 bases. The V gene's germline CDR1 is SQVTM and CDR2 ANQGSEA. With V trimmed by 7 bases and J by 7 bases, 9 bases remained unmatched. The CDR3 totals 13 residues. The CDR3 DNA sequence: TGCAGCGGTCAGCCAGGGGGCGGACAGCCCCAGCATTTT. Protein: CSGQPGGGQPQHF.

The chain joins TRBV6-5 to TRBJ1-1, with D possibly TRBD1 on 5 matching bases. The CDR3 is 11 residues long. The germline CDR1 and CDR2 sequences are MNHEY and SVGAGI. Trimming took off 5 bases at V and 8 bases at J, with 9 bases between the two ends. The CDR3 sequence: CASSRDAEAFF. Here the CDR3 DNA reads TGTGCCAGCAGTAGGGACGCAGAAGCTTTCTTT.

The chain is built from TRBV20-1 and TRBJ2-3, with a possible D match to TRBD2 (5 bases). There are 15 residues in the CDR3. V lost 0 bases to trimming and J lost 6 bases, with 16 bases between them. The germline gives CDR1 DFQATT, CDR2 SNEGSKA (reference sequence). The CDR3: CSARDFGEISDTQYF. The CDR3 nucleotides read TGCAGTGCTAGAGATTTCGGGGAGATTTCGGATACGCAGTATTTT.

CDR3 loop: CASSLVGSLNTEAFF. The CDR3, as DNA: TGCGCCAGCAGCTTGGTCGGCAGTTTGAACACTGAAGCTTTCTTT. V is TRBV5-1 and J is TRBJ1-1; D unclear. V shed 0 bases and J shed 0 bases, with 9 bases lying between them. The CDR3 contains 15 residues. Germline CDR1 is SGHRS and CDR2 is YFSETQ. Combining the CDR3 with reference TRBV5-1 and TRBJ1-1 gives the whole variable domain KAGVTQTPRYLIKTRGQQVTLSCSPISGHRSVSWYQQTPGQGLQFLFEYFSETQRNKGNFPGRFSGRQFSNSRSEMNVSTLELGDSALYLCASSLVGSLNTEAFFGQGTRLTVV.

The rearrangement uses TRBV18 and TRBJ2-3; D may be TRBD2 (6 bases). The V end was cut by 2 bases, the J end by 6 bases, with 15 bases between. The CDR3 totals 15 residues. Germline CDR1 KGHSH, CDR2 LQKENI. For the CDR3, the DNA is TGTGCCAGCTCACCAACCAGAGGGAGGTCGGATACGCAGTATTTT. Protein sequence: CASSPTRGRSDTQYF.

This rearrangement joins TRBV4-1 to TRBJ2-7; no definite D call. The ends were cut back, 3 bases at V and 3 bases at J, with 9 bases in the middle. Germline assignment: CDR1 MGHRA and CDR2 YSYEKL. The CDR3 loop spans 13 amino acids. CDR3 DNA sequence: TGCGCCAGCAGCCACGACACAAACTACGAGCAGTACTTC. Protein product: CASSHDTNYEQYF.

The chain carries TRBV20-1 and TRBJ2-7; tentative D call: TRBD1 (6 bases). The CDR3 sequence is 14 residues long. Germline V CDR1 and CDR2: DFQATT, SNEGSKA (reference sequence). The V end lost 5 bases, the J end lost 3 bases, and 17 bases lay between the germline ends. The CDR3 DNA follows: TGCAGTGCTCAACTCGTACAGGGAGACTACGAGCAGTACTTC. It encodes CSAQLVQGDYEQYF.

This clonotype was observed at least ten times. The chain links TRBV6-1 to TRBJ2-5; weak D call: TRBD1 (5 bases). This CDR3 is built from 14 residues. V was clipped by 6 bases and J by 1 base, with 12 bases between them. The V gene's germline CDR1 is MNHNS and CDR2 SASEGT. The CDR3 loop reads CASSHRTFQETQYF. The CDR3 coding sequence is TGTGCCAGCAGCCACCGGACATTCCAAGAGACCCAGTACTTC.

The chain carries TRBV7-1 and TRBJ2-3; D possibly corresponds to TRBD2 (6 bases). TRBV7-1 is assigned to the ORF class and has an uncertain function. CDR3 length equals 18 residues. V was cut by 2 bases and J by 4 bases, with 22 bases left in between. CDR3 protein: CASSSRTPEPLAADTQYF. The DNA for the CDR3 is TGTGCCAGCAGCTCAAGGACGCCTGAACCACTAGCAGCAGATACGCAGTATTTT.

This clonotype has just one count. The chain joins TRBV5-1 to TRBJ2-7, with 7 positions matching TRBD1. The CDR3 is 16 residues long. The ends lost 4 bases at V and 3 bases at J; junction bases unmatched: 13. Germline CDR1 reads SGHRS; CDR2 reads YFSETQ. CDR3 loop: CASSAGRDSTYYEQYF. The CDR3 DNA follows: TGCGCCAGCAGCGCGGGCCGGGACAGCACTTACTACGAGCAGTACTTC.